This is a list of T cell receptor beta chains from one sample in a study of T-cell reconstitution after alpha-beta-depleted transplantation in children. TCRdb fed the PCR reads into MiXCR, producing one record per CDR3 protein. Here the sample spans roughly 400,000 distinct CDR3 sequences, just over 20% being singletons. Specimen: PBMCs from the stem cell graft donor, collected from the stem cell graft. The receptors stem from a human donor who donated a stem cell graft to a child with acute myeloid leukemia. Both conserved end residues are trimmed from each CDR3. Each record gives: V gene, J gene, CDR3 protein.

>TRBV5-1|TRBJ2-1
ASSFWREIPYNEQF
>TRBV29-1|TRBJ2-7
SVEGRRFYEQY
>TRBV7-9|TRBJ2-3
ASNRIDTQY
>TRBV12-3/TRBV12-4|TRBJ1-5
ASSLADLNQPQH
>TRBV10-3|TRBJ2-7
AISESSSVSSYEQY
>TRBV7-9|TRBJ2-3
ASSLGQASDTQY
>TRBV20-1|TRBJ2-1
SARDLVYEQF
>TRBV10-3|TRBJ2-7
AISEPSGQVPPYEQY
>TRBV21-1|TRBJ2-7
ASSSHRGEQY
>TRBV20-1|TRBJ2-5
SASRSSLEETQY
>TRBV2|TRBJ1-5
ASSVSGDPNQPQH
>TRBV12-5|TRBJ2-7
ASGLKAGGQYEQY
>TRBV29-1|TRBJ2-7
SVEPGTSLAYEQY
>TRBV29-1|TRBJ2-3
SVGTTGGDTQY
>TRBV25-1|TRBJ2-7
ASSPAGANEQY
>TRBV12-3/TRBV12-4|TRBJ2-1
ASSLSSGSHNEQF
>TRBV5-1|TRBJ2-1
ASSLAPDFYNEQF
>TRBV27|TRBJ2-1
ASSLTRGMGNNEQF
>TRBV28|TRBJ1-2
ASRGINYGYT
>TRBV4-2|TRBJ2-7
ASSQGTSGSSSYEQY
>TRBV12-3/TRBV12-4|TRBJ1-4
ASTPGDRAGTNEKLF